A single sample is the source of the 11 T cell receptor beta chains below, sequenced in a study of identical twins' blood T cells. Each CDR3 protein is one row after TCRdb ran MiXCR on the 5' RACE reads. The sample consists of fewer than 450,000 distinct CDR3 sequences, about 28% of them appearing once. The sample consisted of PBMCs. All receptors come from a woman between 18 and 49 years old in good health.

In its sample, this clonotype was seen a few times. This chain uses TRBV25-1 with TRBJ1-6, with a possible D match to TRBD1 (5 bases). This CDR3 comprises 13 residues. The ends were cut back, 5 bases at V and 9 bases at J, with 11 bases in the middle. Germline CDR1 MGHDK, CDR2 SYGVNS. The CDR3 protein is CASSQQGASPLHF. CDR3 DNA: TGTGCCAGCAGTCAACAAGGGGCTTCACCCCTCCACTTT.

This clonotype was seen a few times. The rearrangement links TRBV20-1 to TRBJ2-3; TRBD1 might be the D (6 bases). The CDR3 runs to 14 residues. Germline-derived CDR1 and CDR2 are DFQATT and SNEGSKA (reference sequence). The V and J ends lost 5 bases and 6 bases respectively, with 18 bases between them. DNA of the CDR3: TGCAGTGCTCAAGATATCAGGGGTACCGATACGCAGTATTTT. This sequence encodes CSAQDIRGTDTQYF.

On this clonotype: One end of the junction does not line up with germline, which may come from a read error. The V and J genes are TRBV9 and TRBJ1-1, with D maybe TRBD1 (6 bases). CDR3 length: 14 residues. CDR1 is SGDLS, CDR2 YYNGEE, per germline. This CDR3 reads CTSSPTLKGGEAFF. CDR3 DNA: TGTACCAGCAGCCCAACCCTAAAGGGGGGAGAAGCTTTCTTT.

Concerning this clonotype: This clone may be a read error of a much larger clone one base away. The V call is TRBV10-2, the J call TRBJ1-5, with a weak D call TRBD1 (5 bases). The CDR3 consists of 14 residues. V was pared by 8 bases and J by 5 bases, with 16 bases between. Germline CDR1 and CDR2: WSHSY and SAAADI. The DNA for the CDR3 is TGCGCCAGCGCCCTACGGCGGGACGATCAGCCCCAGCATTTT. Protein sequence: CASALRRDDQPQHF.

The sample holds one count of this clonotype. A read error may account for a junction end that differs from germline. This chain links TRBV11-3 with TRBJ1-4, with TRBD1 identical over 7 bases. This CDR3 region has 14 residues. The V gene's germline CDR1 is SGHNT and CDR2 YENEEA. CDR3 nucleotides: TGTGCCACCAGCTTCCAGGGGGGCTATGAAAAACTGTTTTTT. It encodes CATSFQGGYEKLFF.

This chain connects TRBV20-1 to TRBJ1-2; the D gene is possibly TRBD1 (6 bases). The CDR3 consists of 12 residues. V dropped 3 bases and J dropped 6 bases, with 11 bases sitting between them. CDR1 is DFQATT, CDR2 SNEGSKA, per germline (reference sequence). The CDR3 nucleotides are TGCAGTGCTAGGCCCAGGGGACATGGCTACACCTTC. Its protein is CSARPRGHGYTF.

This rearrangement joins TRBV10-2 to TRBJ2-2; 8 bases agree with TRBD2. The length of the CDR3 is 16 residues. Germline CDR1 WSHSY, CDR2 SAAADI. J gave up 4 bases and V 6 bases, and 10 bases lay outside the gene matches. Written as DNA, the CDR3 is TGCGCCAGCAGACAACAAGCGGGAGCGGCCACCGGGGAGCTGTTTTTT. This encodes CASRQQAGAATGELFF.

This sequence joins TRBV11-2 and TRBJ1-2; TRBD1 agrees at 8 bases. V shed 5 bases and J 0 bases; nucleotides not matched to a gene: 11. CDR3 length equals 17 residues. Germline CDR1 and CDR2: SGHAT and FQNNGV. CDR3 in DNA: TGTGCCAGCAGCCGCATGGGACAGGCGAAAGCTAACTATGGCTACACCTTC. This translates into CASSRMGQAKANYGYTF.

This chain uses TRBV19 with TRBJ2-7; perhaps TRBD2 as D (5 bases). This CDR3 comprises 14 residues. Trimming shortened V by 1 base and J by 0 bases, and 7 bases separated the two germline ends. The germline V gene encodes CDR1 LNHDA and CDR2 SQIVND (reference sequence). The CDR3 DNA reads TGTGCCAGTAGTATAGTGGGGAGCTCCTACGAGCAGTACTTC. Its protein is CASSIVGSSYEQYF.

This clonotype was picked up a small number of times. CDR3 bases: TGTGCTAGCCTAAGCGGGACAGGGACCGTTAACCTACAAGAGACCCAGTACTTC. It encodes CASLSGTGTVNLQETQYF. The chain employs TRBV12-5 and TRBJ2-5; TRBD1 matches 9 bases. Germline V CDR1 and CDR2: LGHNT, FRNRAP. V trimming: 9 bases; J trimming: 2 bases; junction bases outside the gene matches: 19. The CDR3 is 18 amino acids.

This clonotype was counted only a few times. The chain combines TRBV6-2 or TRBV6-3 with TRBJ1-1; D is ambiguous. V was trimmed by 6 bases and J by 4 bases, leaving 9 bases between them. The CDR3 loop spans 12 amino acids. Germline loops: CDR1 MNHEY, CDR2 SVGEGT. The CDR3 protein is CASSPLSTEAFF. CDR3 nucleotides: TGTGCCAGCAGCCCACTATCCACTGAAGCTTTCTTT.